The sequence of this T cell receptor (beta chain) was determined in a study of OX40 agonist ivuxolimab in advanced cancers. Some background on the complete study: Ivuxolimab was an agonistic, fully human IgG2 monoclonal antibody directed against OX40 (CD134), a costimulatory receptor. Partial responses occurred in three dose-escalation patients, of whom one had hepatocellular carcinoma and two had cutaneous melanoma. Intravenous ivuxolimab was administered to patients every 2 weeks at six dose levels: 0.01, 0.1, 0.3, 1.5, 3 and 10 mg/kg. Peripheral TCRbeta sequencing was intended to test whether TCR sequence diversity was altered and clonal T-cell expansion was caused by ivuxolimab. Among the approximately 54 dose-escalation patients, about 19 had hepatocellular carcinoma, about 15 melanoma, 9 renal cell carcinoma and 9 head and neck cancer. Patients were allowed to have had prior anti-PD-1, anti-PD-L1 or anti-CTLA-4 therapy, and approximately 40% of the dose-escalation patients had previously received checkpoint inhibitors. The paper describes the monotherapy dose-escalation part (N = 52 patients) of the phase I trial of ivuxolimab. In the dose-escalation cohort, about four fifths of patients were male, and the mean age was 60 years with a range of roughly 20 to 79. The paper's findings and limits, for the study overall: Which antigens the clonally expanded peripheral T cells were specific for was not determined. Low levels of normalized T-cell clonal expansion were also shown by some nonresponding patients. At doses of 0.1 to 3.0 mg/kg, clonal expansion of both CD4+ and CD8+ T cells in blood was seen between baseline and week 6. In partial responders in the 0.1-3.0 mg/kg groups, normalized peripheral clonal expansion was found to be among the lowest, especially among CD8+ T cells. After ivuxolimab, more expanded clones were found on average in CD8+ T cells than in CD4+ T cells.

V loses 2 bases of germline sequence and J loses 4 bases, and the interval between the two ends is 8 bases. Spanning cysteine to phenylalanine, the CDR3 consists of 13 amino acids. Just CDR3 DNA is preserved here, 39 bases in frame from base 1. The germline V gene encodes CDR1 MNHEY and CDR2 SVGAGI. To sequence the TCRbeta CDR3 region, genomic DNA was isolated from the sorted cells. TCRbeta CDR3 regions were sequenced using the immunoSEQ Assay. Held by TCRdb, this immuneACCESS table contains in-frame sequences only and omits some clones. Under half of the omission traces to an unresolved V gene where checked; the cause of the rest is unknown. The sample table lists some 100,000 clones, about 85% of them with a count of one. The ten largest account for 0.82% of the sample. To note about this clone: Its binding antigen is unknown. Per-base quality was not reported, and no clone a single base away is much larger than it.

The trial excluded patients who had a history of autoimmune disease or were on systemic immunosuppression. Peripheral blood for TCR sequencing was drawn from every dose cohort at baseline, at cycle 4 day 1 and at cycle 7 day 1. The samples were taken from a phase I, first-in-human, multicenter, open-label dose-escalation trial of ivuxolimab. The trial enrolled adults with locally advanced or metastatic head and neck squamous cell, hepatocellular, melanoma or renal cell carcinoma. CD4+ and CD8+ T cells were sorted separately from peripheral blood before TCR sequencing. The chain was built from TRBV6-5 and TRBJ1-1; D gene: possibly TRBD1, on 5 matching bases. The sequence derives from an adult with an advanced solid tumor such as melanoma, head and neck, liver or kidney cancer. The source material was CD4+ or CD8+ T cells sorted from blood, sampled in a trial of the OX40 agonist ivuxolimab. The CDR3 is CASSYARVTEAFF. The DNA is TGTGCCAGCAGTTACGCCAGGGTCACTGAAGCTTTCTTT.